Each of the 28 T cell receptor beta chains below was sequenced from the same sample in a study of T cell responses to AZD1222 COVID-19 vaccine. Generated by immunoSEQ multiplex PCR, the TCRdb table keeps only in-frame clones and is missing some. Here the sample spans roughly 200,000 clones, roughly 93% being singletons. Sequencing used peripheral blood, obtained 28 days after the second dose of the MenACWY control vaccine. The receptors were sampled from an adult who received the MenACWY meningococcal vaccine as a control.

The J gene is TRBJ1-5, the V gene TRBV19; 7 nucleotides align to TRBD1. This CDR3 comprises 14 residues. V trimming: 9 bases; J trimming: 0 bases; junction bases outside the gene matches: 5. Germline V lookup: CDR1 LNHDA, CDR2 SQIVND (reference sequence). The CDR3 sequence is CASHRGNSNQPQHF. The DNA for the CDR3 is TGTGCCAGCCACAGGGGAAATAGCAATCAGCCCCAGCATTTT.

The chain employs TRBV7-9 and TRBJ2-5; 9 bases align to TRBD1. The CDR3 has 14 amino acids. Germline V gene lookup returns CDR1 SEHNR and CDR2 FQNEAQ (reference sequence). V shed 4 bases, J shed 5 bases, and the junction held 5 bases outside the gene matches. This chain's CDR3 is CASSSHRGLETQYF. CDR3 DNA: TGTGCCAGCAGCTCCCACAGGGGGCTCGAGACCCAGTACTTC.

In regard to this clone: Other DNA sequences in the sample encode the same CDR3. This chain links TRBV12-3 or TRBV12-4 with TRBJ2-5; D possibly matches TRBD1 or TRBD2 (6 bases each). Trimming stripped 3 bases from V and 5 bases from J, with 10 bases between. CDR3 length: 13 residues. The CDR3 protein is CASSLGGGETQYF. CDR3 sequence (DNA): TGTGCCAGCAGTTTGGGGGGCGGGGAGACCCAGTACTTC.

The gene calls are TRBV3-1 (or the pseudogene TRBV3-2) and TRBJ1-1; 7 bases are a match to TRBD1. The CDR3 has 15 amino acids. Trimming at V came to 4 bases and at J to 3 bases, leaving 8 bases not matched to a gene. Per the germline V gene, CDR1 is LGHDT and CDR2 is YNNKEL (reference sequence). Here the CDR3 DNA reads TGTGCCAGCAGCCGTGCGGGACAGTCACACACTGAAGCTTTCTTT. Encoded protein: CASSRAGQSHTEAFF.

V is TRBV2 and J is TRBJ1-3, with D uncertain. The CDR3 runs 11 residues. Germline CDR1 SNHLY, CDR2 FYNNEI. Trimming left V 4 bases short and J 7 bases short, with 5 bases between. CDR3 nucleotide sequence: TGTGCCAGCAGTGCCTCCAACACCATATATTTT. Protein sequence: CASSASNTIYF.

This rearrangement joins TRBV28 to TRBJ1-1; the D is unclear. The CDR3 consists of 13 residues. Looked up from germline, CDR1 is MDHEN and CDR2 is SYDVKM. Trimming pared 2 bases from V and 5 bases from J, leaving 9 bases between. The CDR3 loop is CASSLHRETEAFF. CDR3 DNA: TGTGCCAGCAGTTTACACAGAGAAACTGAAGCTTTCTTT.

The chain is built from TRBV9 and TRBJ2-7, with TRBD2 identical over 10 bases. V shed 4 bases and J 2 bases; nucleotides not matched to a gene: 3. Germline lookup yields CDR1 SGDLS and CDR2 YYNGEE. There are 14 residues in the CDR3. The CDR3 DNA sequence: TGTGCCAGCAGCCGGACTAGCGGCACCTACGAGCAGTACTTC. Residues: CASSRTSGTYEQYF.

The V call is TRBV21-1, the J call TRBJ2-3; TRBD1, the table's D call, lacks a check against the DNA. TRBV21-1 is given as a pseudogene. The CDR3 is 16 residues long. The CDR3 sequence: CASSKAAFSVPDTQYF. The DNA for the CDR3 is TGTGCCAGCAGCAAAGCGGCCTTTTCAGTGCCAGATACGCAGTATTTT.

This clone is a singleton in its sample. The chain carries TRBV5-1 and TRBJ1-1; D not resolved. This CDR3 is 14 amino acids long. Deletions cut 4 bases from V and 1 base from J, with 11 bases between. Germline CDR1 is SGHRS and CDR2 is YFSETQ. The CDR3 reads CASSSRAPNTEAFF. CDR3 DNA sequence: TGCGCCAGCAGCAGCCGGGCACCGAACACTGAAGCTTTCTTT.

The CDR3 reads CASSFDLRLAGSPAGSYEQYF. DNA of the CDR3: TGTGCCAGCAGTTTCGATCTGAGACTAGCGGGTTCCCCTGCGGGCTCCTACGAGCAGTACTTC. The chain recombines TRBV28 with TRBJ2-7, with 10 bases that match TRBD2. The CDR3 covers 21 residues. CDR1 is MDHEN, CDR2 SYDVKM, per germline. J lost 0 bases, V lost 3 bases, and 20 bases had no gene match.

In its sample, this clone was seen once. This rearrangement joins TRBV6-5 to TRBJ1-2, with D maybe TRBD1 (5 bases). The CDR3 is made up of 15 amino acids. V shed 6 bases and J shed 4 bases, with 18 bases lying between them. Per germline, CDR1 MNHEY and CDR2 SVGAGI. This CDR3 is CASSRKPRGSYGYTF. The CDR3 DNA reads TGTGCCAGCAGCCGAAAGCCACGGGGCTCCTATGGCTACACCTTC.

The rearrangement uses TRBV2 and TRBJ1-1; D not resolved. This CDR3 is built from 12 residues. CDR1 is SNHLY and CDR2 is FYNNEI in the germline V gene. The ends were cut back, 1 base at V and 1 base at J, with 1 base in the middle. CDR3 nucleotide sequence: TGTGCCAGCAGTGAAGGGAACACTGAAGCTTTCTTT. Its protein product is CASSEGNTEAFF.

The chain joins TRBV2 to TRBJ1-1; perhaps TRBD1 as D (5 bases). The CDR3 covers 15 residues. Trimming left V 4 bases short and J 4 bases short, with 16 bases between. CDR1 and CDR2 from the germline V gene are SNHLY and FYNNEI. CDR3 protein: CASSVNGAAGTEAFF. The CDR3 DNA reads TGTGCCAGCAGTGTTAACGGGGCCGCGGGCACTGAAGCTTTCTTT.

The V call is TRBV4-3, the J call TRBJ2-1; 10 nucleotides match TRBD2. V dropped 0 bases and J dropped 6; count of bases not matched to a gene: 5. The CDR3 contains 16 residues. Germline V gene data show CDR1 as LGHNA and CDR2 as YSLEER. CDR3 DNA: TGCGCCAGCAGCCAAGATCCGCCTAGCGGGGGCAATGAGCAGTTCTTC. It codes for CASSQDPPSGGNEQFF.

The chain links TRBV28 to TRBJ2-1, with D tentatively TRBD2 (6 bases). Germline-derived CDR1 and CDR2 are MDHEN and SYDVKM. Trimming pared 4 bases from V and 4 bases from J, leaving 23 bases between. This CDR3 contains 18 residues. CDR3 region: CASSSPKLAGLLYNEQFF. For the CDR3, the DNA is TGTGCCAGCAGTTCTCCGAAACTCGCGGGGCTACTATACAATGAGCAGTTCTTC.

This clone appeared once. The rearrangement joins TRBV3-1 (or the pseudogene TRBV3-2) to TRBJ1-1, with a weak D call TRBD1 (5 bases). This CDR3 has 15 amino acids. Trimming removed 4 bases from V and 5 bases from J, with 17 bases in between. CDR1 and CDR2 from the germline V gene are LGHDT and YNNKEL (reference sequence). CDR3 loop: CASSPRGRERTEAFF. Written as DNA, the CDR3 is TGTGCCAGCAGCCCGCGGGGCAGGGAGCGAACTGAAGCTTTCTTT.

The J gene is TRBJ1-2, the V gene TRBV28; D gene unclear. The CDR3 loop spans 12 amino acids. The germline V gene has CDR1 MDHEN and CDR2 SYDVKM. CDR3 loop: CAESDPAGGYTF. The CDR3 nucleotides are TGTGCGGAGAGCGACCCCGCCGGTGGCTACACCTTC.

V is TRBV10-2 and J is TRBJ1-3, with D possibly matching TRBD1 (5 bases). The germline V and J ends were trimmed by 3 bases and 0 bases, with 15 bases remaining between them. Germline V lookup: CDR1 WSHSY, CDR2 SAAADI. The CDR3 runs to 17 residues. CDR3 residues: CASSDREGYYSGNTIYF. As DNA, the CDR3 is TGCGCCAGCAGTGACCGTGAGGGGTACTACTCTGGAAACACCATATATTTT.

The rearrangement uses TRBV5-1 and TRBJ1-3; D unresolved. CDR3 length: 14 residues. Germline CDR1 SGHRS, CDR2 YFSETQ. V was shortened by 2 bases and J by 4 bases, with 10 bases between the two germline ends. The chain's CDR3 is CASSLVGIGNTIYF. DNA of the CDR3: TGCGCCAGCAGCTTAGTAGGGATCGGAAACACCATATATTTT.

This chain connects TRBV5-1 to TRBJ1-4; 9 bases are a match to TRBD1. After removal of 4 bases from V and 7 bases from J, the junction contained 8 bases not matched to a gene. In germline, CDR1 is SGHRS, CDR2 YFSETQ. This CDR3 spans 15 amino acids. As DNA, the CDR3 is TGCGCCAGCAGCGCCAATCCGGGACAGGGTGAAAAACTGTTTTTT. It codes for CASSANPGQGEKLFF.

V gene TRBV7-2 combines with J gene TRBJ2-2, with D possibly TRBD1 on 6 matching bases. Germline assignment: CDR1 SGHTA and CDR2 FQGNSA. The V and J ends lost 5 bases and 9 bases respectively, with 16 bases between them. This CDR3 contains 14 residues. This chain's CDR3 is CASSARLDSRELFF. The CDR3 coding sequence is TGTGCCAGCAGCGCGCGGTTGGACAGTCGGGAGCTGTTTTTT.

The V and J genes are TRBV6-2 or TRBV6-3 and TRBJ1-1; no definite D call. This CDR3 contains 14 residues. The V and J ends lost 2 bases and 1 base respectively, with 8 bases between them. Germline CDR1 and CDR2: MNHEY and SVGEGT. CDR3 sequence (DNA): TGTGCCAGCAGTTACCGGATTCGGAACACTGAAGCTTTCTTT. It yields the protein CASSYRIRNTEAFF.

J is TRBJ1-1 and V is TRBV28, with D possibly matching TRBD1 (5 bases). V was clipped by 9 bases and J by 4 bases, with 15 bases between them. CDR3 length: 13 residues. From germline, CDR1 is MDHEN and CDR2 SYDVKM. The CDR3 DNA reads TGTGCCAGTAAATCGGGGGGAGGCACTGAAGCTTTCTTT. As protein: CASKSGGGTEAFF.

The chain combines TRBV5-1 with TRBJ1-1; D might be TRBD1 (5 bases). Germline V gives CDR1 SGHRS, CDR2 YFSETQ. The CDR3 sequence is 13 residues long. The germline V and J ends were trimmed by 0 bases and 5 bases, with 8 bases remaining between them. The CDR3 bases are TGCGCCAGCAGCTTGGCCGGGGCAACTGAAGCTTTCTTT. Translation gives CASSLAGATEAFF.

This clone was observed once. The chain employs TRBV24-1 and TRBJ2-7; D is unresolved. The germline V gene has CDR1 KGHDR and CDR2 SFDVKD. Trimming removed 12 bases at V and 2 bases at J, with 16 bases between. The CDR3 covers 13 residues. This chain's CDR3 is CAAAVCRTYEQYF. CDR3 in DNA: TGTGCCGCCGCCGTGTGTAGAACCTACGAGCAGTACTTC.

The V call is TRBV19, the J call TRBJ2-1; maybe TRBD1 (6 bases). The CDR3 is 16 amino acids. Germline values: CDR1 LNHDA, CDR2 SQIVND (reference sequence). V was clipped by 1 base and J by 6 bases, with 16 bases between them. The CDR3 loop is CASSIGGPAFINEQFF. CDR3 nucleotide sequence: TGTGCCAGTAGTATAGGGGGGCCTGCCTTTATCAATGAGCAGTTCTTC.

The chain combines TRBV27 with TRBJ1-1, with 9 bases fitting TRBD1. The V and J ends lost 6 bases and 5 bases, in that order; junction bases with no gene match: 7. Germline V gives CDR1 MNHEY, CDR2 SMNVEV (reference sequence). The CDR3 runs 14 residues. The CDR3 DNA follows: TGTGCCAGCAGCCGACAGGGGGGGGATACTGAAGCTTTCTTT. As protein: CASSRQGGDTEAFF.

CDR3 sequence reads: CASSPEGGAFF. The CDR3 DNA reads TGCGCCAGCAGCCCGGAGGGGGGAGCTTTCTTT. This rearrangement joins TRBV5-1 to TRBJ1-1; TRBD1 is a possible D gene (6 bases). Germline V gene data show CDR1 as SGHRS and CDR2 as YFSETQ. The length of the CDR3 is 11 residues. V shed 4 bases and J shed 10 bases, with 11 bases lying between them.